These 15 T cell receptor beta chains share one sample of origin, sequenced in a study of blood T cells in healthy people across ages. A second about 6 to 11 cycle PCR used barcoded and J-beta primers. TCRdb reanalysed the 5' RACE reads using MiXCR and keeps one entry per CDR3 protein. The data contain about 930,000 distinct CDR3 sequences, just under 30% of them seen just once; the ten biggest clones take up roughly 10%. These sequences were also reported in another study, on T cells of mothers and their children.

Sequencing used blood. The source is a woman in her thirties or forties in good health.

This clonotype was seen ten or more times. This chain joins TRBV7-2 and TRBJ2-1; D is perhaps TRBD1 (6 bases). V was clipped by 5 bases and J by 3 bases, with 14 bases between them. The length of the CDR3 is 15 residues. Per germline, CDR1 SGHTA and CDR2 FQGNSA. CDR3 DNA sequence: TGTGCCAGCAGCCCCTCGAGGGGGTACTACAATGAGCAGTTCTTC. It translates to CASSPSRGYYNEQFF.

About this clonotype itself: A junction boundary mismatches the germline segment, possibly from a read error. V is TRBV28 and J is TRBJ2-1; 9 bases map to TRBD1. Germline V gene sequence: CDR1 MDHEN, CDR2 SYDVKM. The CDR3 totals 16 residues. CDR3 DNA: TGTGTCAGCAGTCGGGGACAGGGTAGGTCCTACAATGAGCAGTTCTTC. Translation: CVSSRGQGRSYNEQFF.

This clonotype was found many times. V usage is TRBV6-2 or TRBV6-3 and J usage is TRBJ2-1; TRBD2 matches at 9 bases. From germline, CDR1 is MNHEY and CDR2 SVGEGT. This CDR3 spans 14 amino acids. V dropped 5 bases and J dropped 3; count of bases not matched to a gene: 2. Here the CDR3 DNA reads TGTGCCAGCAGTATAGCGGGGGACTACAATGAGCAGTTCTTC. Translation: CASSIAGDYNEQFF.

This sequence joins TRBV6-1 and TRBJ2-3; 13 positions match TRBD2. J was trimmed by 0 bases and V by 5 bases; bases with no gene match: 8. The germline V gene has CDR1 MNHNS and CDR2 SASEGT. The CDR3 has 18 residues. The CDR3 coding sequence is TGTGCCAGCAGTCTTCAACTAGCGGGGGGGCTCAGCACAGATACGCAGTATTTT. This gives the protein CASSLQLAGGLSTDTQYF.

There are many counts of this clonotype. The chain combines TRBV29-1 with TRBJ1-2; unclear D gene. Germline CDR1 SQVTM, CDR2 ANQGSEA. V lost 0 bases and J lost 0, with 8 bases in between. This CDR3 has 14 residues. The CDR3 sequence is CSVEDGVSNYGYTF. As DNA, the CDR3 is TGCAGCGTTGAAGATGGGGTGTCTAACTATGGCTACACCTTC.

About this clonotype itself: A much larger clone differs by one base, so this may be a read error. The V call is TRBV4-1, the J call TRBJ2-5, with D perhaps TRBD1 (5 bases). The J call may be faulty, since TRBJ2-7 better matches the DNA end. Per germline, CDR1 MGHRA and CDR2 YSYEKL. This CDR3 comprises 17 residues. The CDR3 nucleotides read TGCGCCAGCAGCCAATTGCCCCCCCAGGGTGTTATCGACGAGCAGTACTTC. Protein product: CASSQLPPQGVIDEQYF.

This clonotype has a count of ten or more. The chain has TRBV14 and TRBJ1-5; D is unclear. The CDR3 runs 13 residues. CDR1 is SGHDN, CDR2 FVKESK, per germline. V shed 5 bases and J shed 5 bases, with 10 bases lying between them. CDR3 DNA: TGTGCCAGCAGCGCTAATCTCGATCAGCCCCAGCATTTT. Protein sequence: CASSANLDQPQHF. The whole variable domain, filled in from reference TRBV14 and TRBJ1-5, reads EAGVTQFPSHSVIEKGQTVTLRCDPISGHDNLYWYRRVMGKEIKFLLHFVKESKQDESGMPNNRFLAERTGGTYSTLKVQPAELEDSGVYFCASSANLDQPQHFGDGTRLSIL.

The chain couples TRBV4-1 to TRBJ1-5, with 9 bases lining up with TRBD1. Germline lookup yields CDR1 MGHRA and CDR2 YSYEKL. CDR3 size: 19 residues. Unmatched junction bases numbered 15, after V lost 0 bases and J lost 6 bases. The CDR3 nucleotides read TGCGCCAGCAGCCAAGACCCTTCCGAGGACAGGGGAAAGAGTCAGCCCCAGCATTTT. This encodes CASSQDPSEDRGKSQPQHF.

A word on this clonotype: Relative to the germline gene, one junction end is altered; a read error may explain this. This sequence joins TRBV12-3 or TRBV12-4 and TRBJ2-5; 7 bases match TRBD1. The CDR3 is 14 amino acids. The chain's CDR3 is CTSRRDRNIETQYF. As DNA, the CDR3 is TGTACCAGCAGACGGGACAGAAATATAGAGACCCAGTACTTC.

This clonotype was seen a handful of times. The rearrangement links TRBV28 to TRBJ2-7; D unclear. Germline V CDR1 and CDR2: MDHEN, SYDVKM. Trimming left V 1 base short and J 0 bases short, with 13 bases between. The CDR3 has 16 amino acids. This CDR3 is CASSLLSWQSSYEQYF. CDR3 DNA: TGTGCCAGCAGTTTATTATCCTGGCAGAGCTCCTACGAGCAGTACTTC.

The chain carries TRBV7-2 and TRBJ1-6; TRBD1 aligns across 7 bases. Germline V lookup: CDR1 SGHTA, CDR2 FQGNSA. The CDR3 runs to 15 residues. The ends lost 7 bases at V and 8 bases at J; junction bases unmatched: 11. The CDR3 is CASMGQGQVHSPLHF. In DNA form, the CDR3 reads TGTGCCAGCATGGGCCAAGGACAGGTCCATTCACCCCTCCACTTT.

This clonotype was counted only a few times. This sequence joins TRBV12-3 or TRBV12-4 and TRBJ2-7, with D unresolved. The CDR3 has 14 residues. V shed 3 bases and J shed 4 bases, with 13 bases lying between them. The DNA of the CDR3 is TGTGCCAGCAGTTTGGACGGTGGTGGTTACGAGCAGTACTTC. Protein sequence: CASSLDGGGYEQYF.

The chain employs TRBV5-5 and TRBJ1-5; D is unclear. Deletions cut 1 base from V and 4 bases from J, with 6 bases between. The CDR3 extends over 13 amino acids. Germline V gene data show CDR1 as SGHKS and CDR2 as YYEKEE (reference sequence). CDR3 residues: CASSLTRNQPQHF. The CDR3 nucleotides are TGTGCCAGCAGCTTGACGCGTAATCAGCCCCAGCATTTT.

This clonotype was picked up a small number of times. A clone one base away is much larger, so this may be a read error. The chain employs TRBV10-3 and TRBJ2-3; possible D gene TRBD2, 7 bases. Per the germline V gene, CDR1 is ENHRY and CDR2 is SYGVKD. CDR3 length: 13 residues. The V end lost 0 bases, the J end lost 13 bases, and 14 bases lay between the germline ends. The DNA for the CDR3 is TGTGCCATCAGTGAGTCGGGGGGGGCGGAAAAGTATTTT. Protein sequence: CAISESGGAEKYF.

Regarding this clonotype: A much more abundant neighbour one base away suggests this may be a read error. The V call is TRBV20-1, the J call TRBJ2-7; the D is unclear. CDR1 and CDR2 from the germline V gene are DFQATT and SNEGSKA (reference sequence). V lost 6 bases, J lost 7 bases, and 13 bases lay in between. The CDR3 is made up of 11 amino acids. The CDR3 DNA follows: TGCAGTGCCCTAAAAAGGAATGAGCAGTACTTC. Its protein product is CSALKRNEQYF.